This T cell receptor (beta chain) stems from a study of cytomegalovirus exposure and HLA in healthy donors. Study conclusions and caveats: Reports state that TCR beta sequences accurately predicted most subjects' HLA-A and HLA-B alleles.

This CDR3 contains 11 residues. From germline, CDR1 is SNHLY and CDR2 FYNNEI. In regard to this clone: The antigen is undetermined. A junction boundary mismatches the germline segment, possibly from a read error.

PCR was performed using 60 Vbeta and 13 Jbeta primers. Using immunoSEQ multiplex PCR, the repertoire was profiled, and TCRdb retains in-frame clones only, with some absent. The sample lists 70,000 or so clones, just over 65% occurring once. V usage is TRBV2 and J usage is TRBJ2-7; D unclear. The TCR originated in a woman in her twenties or thirties in good health and CMV-seronegative. The specimen sequenced was PBMCs. The CDR3 nucleotides are TGTGCCAGCAGTGAAATCGGTGAGGAGAACTTC. Residues: CASSEIGEENF.